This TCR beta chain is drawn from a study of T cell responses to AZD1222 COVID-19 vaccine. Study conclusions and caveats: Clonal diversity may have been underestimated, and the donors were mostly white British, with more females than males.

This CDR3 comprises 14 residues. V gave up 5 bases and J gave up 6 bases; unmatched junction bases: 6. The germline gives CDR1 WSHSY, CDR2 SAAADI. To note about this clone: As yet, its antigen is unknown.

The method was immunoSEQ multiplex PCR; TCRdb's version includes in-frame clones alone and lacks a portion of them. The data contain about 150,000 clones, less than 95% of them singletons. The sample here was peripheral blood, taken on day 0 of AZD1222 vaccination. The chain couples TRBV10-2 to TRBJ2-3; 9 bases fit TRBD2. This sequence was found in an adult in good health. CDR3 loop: CASSRASGKDTQYF. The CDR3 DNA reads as TGCGCCAGCAGTAGGGCTAGCGGGAAGGATACGCAGTATTTT.